Listed below are T cell receptor beta chains from one sample, sequenced in a study of cytotoxic CD8 clonotypes in ibrutinib-treated CLL. Method: immunoSEQ multiplex PCR; TCRdb's copy keeps in-frame clones and lacks some. The sample carries roughly 200,000 clones, roughly 73% recorded once. The material sequenced was PBMCs, taken after 12 months of ibrutinib treatment. These receptors were collected from a human donor with chronic lymphocytic leukemia. Both conserved end residues are part of each CDR3. The D gene is left open where the match is weak. Part of the rows lack a size; the others show once, few, many or a class for expanded clones.

D gene	CDR3 length	V gene	clone size	J gene	CDR3 protein	CDR3 DNA
TRBD1	15	TRBV4-2	-	TRBJ1-2	CASSRSGTEGDGYTF	TGTGCCAGCAGCAGATCCGGGACAGAAGGGGATGGCTACACCTTC
TRBD1	14	TRBV2	-	TRBJ1-4	CASNLRDRVEKLFF	TGTGCCAGCAACCTGAGGGACAGGGTTGAAAAACTGTTTTTT
-	14	TRBV27	-	TRBJ2-7	CASSWGHQPYEQYF	TGTGCCAGCAGTTGGGGACACCAACCCTACGAGCAGTACTTC
TRBD2	14	TRBV10-1	-	TRBJ2-7	CASSESGTSPEQYF	TGCGCCAGCAGTGAGTCGGGGACTAGTCCCGAGCAGTACTTC
-	12	TRBV2	-	TRBJ2-7	CASSEGPYEQYF	TGTGCCAGCAGTGAGGGGCCTTACGAGCAGTACTTC
-	14	TRBV9	-	TRBJ2-1	CASSVQTGNNEQFF	TGTGCCAGCAGCGTTCAAACAGGGAACAATGAGCAGTTCTTC
TRBD1	13	TRBV6-5	-	TRBJ1-5	CASRGQGDQPQHF	TGTGCCAGCAGGGGACAGGGAGATCAGCCCCAGCATTTT
-	14	TRBV15	-	TRBJ2-7	CATSRDEGFYEQYF	TGTGCCACCAGCAGAGATGAGGGGTTTTACGAGCAGTACTTC
-	16	TRBV5-1	-	TRBJ2-5	CASSLAPGPQEETQYF	TGCGCCAGCAGCTTGGCCCCCGGGCCCCAGGAAGAGACCCAGTACTTC
-	14	TRBV28	few	TRBJ1-3	CASSLWGTGNTIYF	TGTGCCAGCAGTTTATGGGGGACTGGAAACACCATATATTTT
TRBD1	14	TRBV7-9	-	TRBJ1-5	CASSLTGGQQPQHF	TGTGCCAGCAGCCTTACAGGGGGCCAACAGCCCCAGCATTTT
-	15	TRBV5-1	-	TRBJ2-7	CASSLRGAGSYEQYF	TGCGCCAGCAGCTTAAGAGGGGCGGGGTCCTACGAGCAGTACTTC
-	13	TRBV27	-	TRBJ2-7	CASGGGPSYEQYF	TGTGCCAGCGGAGGGGGCCCATCCTACGAGCAGTACTTC
-	17	TRBV5-1	-	TRBJ2-1	CASSLWVRASEPGEQFF	TGCGCCAGCAGCCTGTGGGTCAGGGCTAGCGAACCGGGTGAGCAGTTCTTC